These 24 T cell receptor beta chains share one sample of origin, sequenced in a study of blood T cell repertoires in COVID-19. Data came from immunoSEQ multiplex PCR; TCRdb stores just in-frame clones and leaves some out. The sample gives more than 100,000 clones, around 87% of which show up once; around 2.3% is in the top ten. The specimen sequenced was peripheral blood. Receptors were obtained from a man aged 50 to 59 with active COVID-19.

V is TRBV6-6 and J is TRBJ1-1; tentative D call: TRBD1 (6 bases). V shed 3 bases and J shed 5 bases, with 10 bases lying between them. CDR3 length: 13 residues. Looked up from germline, CDR1 is MNHNY and CDR2 is SVGAGI (reference sequence). The CDR3 here is CASSYLGGTEAFF. As DNA, the CDR3 is TGTGCCAGCAGTTATTTAGGGGGTACTGAAGCTTTCTTT.

Here the CDR3 reads CASSLERYEQYF. CDR3 coding DNA: TGTGCCAGCAGCTTGGAGCGGTACGAGCAGTACTTC. The chain joins TRBV5-5 to TRBJ2-7, with D tentatively TRBD2 (5 bases). This CDR3 region has 12 residues. Germline loops: CDR1 SGHKS, CDR2 YYEKEE (reference sequence). Trimming shortened V by 0 bases and J by 4 bases, and 5 bases separated the two germline ends.

The chain combines TRBV3-1 (or the pseudogene TRBV3-2) with TRBJ1-1, with D maybe TRBD1 (5 bases). Trimming removed 4 bases at V and 8 bases at J, with 20 bases between. CDR1 is LGHDT, CDR2 YNNKEL, per germline (reference sequence). This CDR3 is built from 15 residues. DNA for the CDR3: TGTGCCAGCAGCCCTCTTGAAGGGGCGCAAGCAGAAGCTTTCTTT. Translation gives CASSPLEGAQAEAFF.

The gene calls are TRBV5-5 and TRBJ1-1; no clear D gene. The ends were cut back, 0 bases at V and 2 bases at J, with 8 bases in the middle. The germline gives CDR1 SGHKS, CDR2 YYEKEE (reference sequence). The CDR3 runs 14 residues. CDR3 nucleotides: TGTGCCAGCAGCTTGGGACCGACTAACACTGAAGCTTTCTTT. Protein product: CASSLGPTNTEAFF.

This sequence joins TRBV4-1 and TRBJ2-5; TRBD2 is a possible D gene (5 bases). V was cut by 4 bases and J by 9 bases, with 15 bases left in between. CDR1 and CDR2 (germline): MGHRA, YSYEKL. The CDR3 has 13 amino acids. CDR3 protein: CASSRTDGMPQYF. Written as DNA, the CDR3 is TGCGCCAGCAGCCGGACGGACGGGATGCCCCAGTACTTC.

This clone was seen repeatedly, ten times or more. In DNA, the CDR3 is TGTGCTACCGGACAGTCAACCTTCTCAGGGACCCAGTACTTC. Its translation: CATGQSTFSGTQYF. The chain has TRBV6-5 and TRBJ2-5; D perhaps matches TRBD1 (6 bases). Germline V CDR1 and CDR2: MNHEY, SVGAGI. The CDR3 consists of 14 residues.

V is TRBV5-6 and J is TRBJ2-1, with 8 bases matching TRBD2. The CDR3 extends over 17 amino acids. Looked up from germline, CDR1 is SGHDT and CDR2 is YYEEEE. J was trimmed by 7 bases and V by 0 bases; bases with no gene match: 12. This CDR3 reads CASSLARGGRSRNEQFF. The CDR3 coding sequence is TGTGCCAGCAGCTTGGCCCGGGGGGGCCGCTCAAGAAATGAGCAGTTCTTC.

The rearrangement links TRBV10-3 to TRBJ2-3; the match to TRBD2 covers 8 bases. The CDR3 has 13 amino acids. V was pared by 7 bases and J by 1 base, with 1 base of the junction left unmatched. Germline V lookup: CDR1 ENHRY, CDR2 SYGVKD. Written as DNA, the CDR3 is TGTGCCATCAACGGGGGGGGCACAGATACGCAGTATTTT. It is translated as CAINGGGTDTQYF.

The chain links TRBV6-6 to TRBJ2-3; weak D call: TRBD2 (6 bases). The CDR3 sequence is 15 residues long. CDR1 is MNHNY and CDR2 is SVGAGI in the germline V gene (reference sequence). Deletions cut 6 bases from V and 5 bases from J, with 18 bases between. CDR3 coding DNA: TGTGCCAGCAGACCTACCGCTTCCGGGGGAGATACGCAGTATTTT. This translates into CASRPTASGGDTQYF.

V usage is TRBV7-2 and J usage is TRBJ2-1; 10 bases map to TRBD2. The CDR3 is made up of 16 amino acids. V was clipped by 2 bases and J by 10 bases; unmatched bases: 11. CDR1 is SGHTA and CDR2 is FQGNSA in the germline V gene. CDR3 amino acids: CASSLSGLAPVGEQFF. DNA for the CDR3: TGTGCCAGCAGCTTATCGGGACTAGCGCCGGTCGGGGAGCAGTTCTTC.

CDR3 region: CASSFGQSTDTQYF. CDR3 DNA: TGTGCCAGCAGCTTTGGACAAAGCACAGATACGCAGTATTTT. V usage is TRBV11-2 and J usage is TRBJ2-3; TRBD1 might be the D (5 bases). V lost 3 bases to trimming and J lost 0 bases, with 7 bases between them. Germline values: CDR1 SGHAT, CDR2 FQNNGV. The CDR3 runs to 14 residues.

CDR3 coding DNA: TGTGCCAGCAGCTTAACGGGGGGCAATCAGCCCCAGCATTTT. Translation gives CASSLTGGNQPQHF. The rearrangement links TRBV11-2 to TRBJ1-5; D possibly corresponds to TRBD1 (5 bases). The CDR3 runs 14 residues. V was pared by 2 bases and J by 2 bases, with 7 bases between. The germline V gene has CDR1 SGHAT and CDR2 FQNNGV.

This chain joins TRBV2 and TRBJ2-5; TRBD2 aligns across 11 bases. The CDR3 runs 13 residues. The germline V gene encodes CDR1 SNHLY and CDR2 FYNNEI. Losses at the gene ends were 8 bases for V and 7 bases for J; bases not matched to a gene: 6. The CDR3 DNA follows: TGTGCCAGCTTATTGCTAGCGGGGGGGACCCAGTACTTC. It specifies CASLLLAGGTQYF.

V gene TRBV7-9 combines with J gene TRBJ2-3; 11 bases map to TRBD2. This CDR3 spans 16 amino acids. J gave up 3 bases and V 2 bases, and 4 bases lay outside the gene matches. Germline V gene sequence: CDR1 SEHNR, CDR2 FQNEAQ (reference sequence). This CDR3 is CASSLSLAGGTDTQYF. DNA of the CDR3: TGTGCCAGCAGCTTATCCCTAGCGGGGGGAACAGATACGCAGTATTTT. Drawing the rest from reference TRBV7-9 and TRBJ2-3, the complete variable domain is DTGVSQNPRHKITKRGQNVTFRCDPISEHNRLYWYRQTLGQGPEFLTYFQNEAQLEKSRLLSDRFSAERPKGSFSTLEIQRTEQGDSAMYLCASSLSLAGGTDTQYFGPGTRLTVL.

The V call is TRBV3-1 (or the pseudogene TRBV3-2), the J call TRBJ2-7; D is perhaps TRBD1 (6 bases). Germline assignment: CDR1 LGHDT and CDR2 YNNKEL (reference sequence). V lost 4 bases to trimming and J lost 4 bases, with 14 bases between them. The CDR3 sequence is 14 residues long. This CDR3 reads CASSPKDSRYEQYF. As DNA, the CDR3 is TGTGCCAGCAGCCCCAAGGACAGTAGGTACGAGCAGTACTTC.

The chain has TRBV7-9 and TRBJ1-2; D is unresolved. CDR1 is SEHNR, CDR2 FQNEAQ, per germline (reference sequence). The CDR3 has 14 amino acids. Trimming stripped 5 bases from V and 2 bases from J, with 12 bases between. CDR3 sequence reads: CASSPPQENYGYTF. CDR3 DNA sequence: TGTGCCAGCAGCCCCCCGCAGGAAAACTATGGCTACACCTTC.

The J gene is TRBJ1-2, the V gene TRBV5-1; D uncertain. CDR3 length equals 14 residues. V was trimmed by 0 bases and J by 7 bases, leaving 13 bases between them. Germline-derived CDR1 and CDR2 are SGHRS and YFSETQ. CDR3 nucleotide sequence: TGCGCCAGCAGCTTGGCAACCTACCCCCCTGGCTACACCTTC. Amino acid sequence: CASSLATYPPGYTF.

The chain combines TRBV6-5 with TRBJ2-7; TRBD2 is a possible D gene (6 bases). V dropped 2 bases and J dropped 6 bases, with 14 bases sitting between them. Germline CDR1 MNHEY, CDR2 SVGAGI. CDR3 size: 14 residues. CDR3 region: CASSYAGRSVEQYF. In nucleotides, the CDR3 is TGTGCCAGCAGTTACGCGGGACGTTCGGTCGAGCAGTACTTC.

The rearrangement joins TRBV4-2 to TRBJ2-7; D possibly corresponds to TRBD2 (6 bases). The CDR3 is made up of 15 amino acids. CDR1 is LGHNA, CDR2 YNFKEQ, per germline. Trimming pared 3 bases from V and 1 base from J, leaving 13 bases between. DNA for the CDR3: TGTGCCAGCAGCCAGGGGGGAGACGGGTCCTACGAGCAGTACTTC. It is translated as CASSQGGDGSYEQYF.

The sample holds one count of this clone. This chain uses TRBV5-1 with TRBJ2-1; 7 positions match TRBD2. With V trimmed by 0 bases and J by 2 bases, 2 bases remained unmatched. The CDR3 covers 15 residues. Germline V gene lookup returns CDR1 SGHRS and CDR2 YFSETQ. This chain's CDR3 is CASSLAGGTYNEQFF. CDR3 in DNA: TGCGCCAGCAGCTTGGCCGGGGGGACCTACAATGAGCAGTTCTTC.

This chain connects TRBV7-9 to TRBJ2-1, with 13 bases fitting TRBD2. Germline CDR1 SEHNR, CDR2 FQNEAQ (reference sequence). Losses at the gene ends were 5 bases for V and 4 bases for J; bases not matched to a gene: 2. There are 15 residues in the CDR3. In DNA, the CDR3 is TGTGCCAGCAGCCTGACTAGCGGGGGGTACAATGAGCAGTTCTTC. Residues: CASSLTSGGYNEQFF.

This clone was observed once. The chain couples TRBV19 to TRBJ1-1; no clear D. The V and J ends lost 8 bases and 2 bases respectively, with 21 bases between them. Germline-derived CDR1 and CDR2 are LNHDA and SQIVND (reference sequence). This CDR3 region has 16 residues. As DNA, the CDR3 is TGTGCCAGTCGGGCCGTTGGCGTGCGGGTCAACACTGAAGCTTTCTTT. Protein sequence: CASRAVGVRVNTEAFF.

The chain is built from TRBV29-1 and TRBJ1-2; a weak D match, TRBD1 (5 bases). The ends were cut back, 4 bases at V and 2 bases at J, with 11 bases in the middle. The CDR3 consists of 13 residues. The germline V gene has CDR1 SQVTM and CDR2 ANQGSEA. CDR3 amino acids: CSVVDTINYGYTF. The CDR3 DNA reads as TGCAGCGTTGTGGACACGATAAACTATGGCTACACCTTC. Combining the CDR3 with reference TRBV29-1 and TRBJ1-2 gives the whole variable domain SAVISQKPSRDICQRGTSLTIQCQVDSQVTMMFWYRQQPGQSLTLIATANQGSEATYESGFVIDKFPISRPNLTFSTLTVSNMSPEDSSIYLCSVVDTINYGYTFGSGTRLTVV.

J is TRBJ2-3 and V is TRBV5-5, with 10 bases identical to TRBD2. Trimming at V came to 4 bases and at J to 2 bases, leaving 10 bases not matched to a gene. Looked up from germline, CDR1 is SGHKS and CDR2 is YYEKEE (reference sequence). The CDR3 is made up of 17 amino acids. The CDR3 sequence is CASSPRQRGGVTDTQYF. CDR3 DNA sequence: TGTGCCAGCAGCCCCCGGCAGCGGGGGGGCGTCACAGATACGCAGTATTTT.